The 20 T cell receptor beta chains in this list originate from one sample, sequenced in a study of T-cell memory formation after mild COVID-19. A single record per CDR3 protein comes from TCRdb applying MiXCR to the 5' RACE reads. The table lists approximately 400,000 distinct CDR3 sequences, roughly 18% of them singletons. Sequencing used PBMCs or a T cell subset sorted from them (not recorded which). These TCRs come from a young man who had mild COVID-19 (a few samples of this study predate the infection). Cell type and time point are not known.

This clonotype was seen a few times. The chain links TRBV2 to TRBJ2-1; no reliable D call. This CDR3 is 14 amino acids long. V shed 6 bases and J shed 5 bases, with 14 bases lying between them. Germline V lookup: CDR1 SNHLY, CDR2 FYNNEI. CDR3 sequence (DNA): TGTGCCAGCAGCCCTCGTGAGGTTAACAATGAGCAGTTCTTC. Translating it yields CASSPREVNNEQFF.

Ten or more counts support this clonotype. The CDR3 nucleotides are TGCGCCAGCAGCTTGCCCCTGGGCGGCTACAATGAGCAGTTCTTC. Its protein is CASSLPLGGYNEQFF. This chain joins TRBV5-1 and TRBJ2-1; D ambiguous. The CDR3 is 15 amino acids. The germline V gene encodes CDR1 SGHRS and CDR2 YFSETQ. V was clipped by 1 base and J by 3 bases, with 11 bases between them.

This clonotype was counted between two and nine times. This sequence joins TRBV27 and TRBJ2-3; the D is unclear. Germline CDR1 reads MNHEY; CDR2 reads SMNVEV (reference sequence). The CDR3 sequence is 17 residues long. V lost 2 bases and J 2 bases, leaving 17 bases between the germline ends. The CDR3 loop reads CASSLTLLGPDTDTQYF. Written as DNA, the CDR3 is TGTGCCAGCAGTTTAACGCTTTTAGGGCCTGACACAGATACGCAGTATTTT.

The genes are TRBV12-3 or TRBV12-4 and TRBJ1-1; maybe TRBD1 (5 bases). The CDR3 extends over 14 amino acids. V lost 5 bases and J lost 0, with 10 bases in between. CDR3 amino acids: CASSVGPMNTEAFF. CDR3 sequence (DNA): TGTGCCAGCAGTGTGGGACCCATGAACACTGAAGCTTTCTTT.

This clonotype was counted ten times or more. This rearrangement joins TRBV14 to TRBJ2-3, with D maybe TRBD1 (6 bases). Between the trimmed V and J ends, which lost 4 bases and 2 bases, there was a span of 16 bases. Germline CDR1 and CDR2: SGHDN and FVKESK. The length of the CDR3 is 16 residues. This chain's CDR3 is CASSLPGTTFTDTQYF. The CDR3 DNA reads TGTGCCAGCAGCCTTCCCGGGACAACCTTCACAGATACGCAGTATTTT. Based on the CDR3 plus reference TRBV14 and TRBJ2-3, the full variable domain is EAGVTQFPSHSVIEKGQTVTLRCDPISGHDNLYWYRRVMGKEIKFLLHFVKESKQDESGMPNNRFLAERTGGTYSTLKVQPAELEDSGVYFCASSLPGTTFTDTQYFGPGTRLTVL.

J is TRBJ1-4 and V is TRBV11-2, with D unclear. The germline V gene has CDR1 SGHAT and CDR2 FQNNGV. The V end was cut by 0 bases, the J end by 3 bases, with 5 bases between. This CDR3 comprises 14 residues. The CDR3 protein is CASSLDLANEKLFF. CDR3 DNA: TGTGCCAGCAGCTTAGATTTGGCTAATGAAAAACTGTTTTTT.

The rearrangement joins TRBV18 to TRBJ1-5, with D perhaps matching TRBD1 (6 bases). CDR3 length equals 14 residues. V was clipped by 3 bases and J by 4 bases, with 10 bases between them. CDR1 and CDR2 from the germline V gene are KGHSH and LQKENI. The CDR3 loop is CASSPDQGNQPQHF. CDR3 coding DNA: TGTGCCAGCTCACCGGACCAGGGGAATCAGCCCCAGCATTTT.

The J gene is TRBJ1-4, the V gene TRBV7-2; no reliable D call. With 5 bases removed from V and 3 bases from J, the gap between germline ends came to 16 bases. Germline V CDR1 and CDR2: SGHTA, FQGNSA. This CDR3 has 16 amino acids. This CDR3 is CASSVDHDRANEKLFF. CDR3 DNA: TGTGCCAGCAGCGTGGACCATGATAGGGCTAATGAAAAACTGTTTTTT.

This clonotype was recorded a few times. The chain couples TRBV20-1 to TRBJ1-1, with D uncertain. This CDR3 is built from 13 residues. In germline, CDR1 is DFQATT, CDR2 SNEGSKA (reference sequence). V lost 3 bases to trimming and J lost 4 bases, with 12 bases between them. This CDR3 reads CSARRRSGTEAFF. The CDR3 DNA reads TGCAGTGCTAGGAGGCGGAGCGGCACTGAAGCTTTCTTT.

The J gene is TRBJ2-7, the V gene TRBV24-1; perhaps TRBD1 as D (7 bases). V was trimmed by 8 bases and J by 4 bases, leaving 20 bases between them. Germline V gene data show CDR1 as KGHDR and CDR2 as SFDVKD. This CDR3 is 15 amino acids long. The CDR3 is CATKEGQPRSYEQYV. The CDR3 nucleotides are TGTGCCACCAAGGAGGGACAGCCCAGAAGTTACGAGCAGTACGTC.

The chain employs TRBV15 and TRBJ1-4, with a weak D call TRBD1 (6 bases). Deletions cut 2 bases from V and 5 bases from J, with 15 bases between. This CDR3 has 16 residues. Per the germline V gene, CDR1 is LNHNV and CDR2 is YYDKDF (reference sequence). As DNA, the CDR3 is TGTGCCACCAGCAGATCTTTTCGGGGGCAAAATGAAAAACTGTTTTTT. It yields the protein CATSRSFRGQNEKLFF.

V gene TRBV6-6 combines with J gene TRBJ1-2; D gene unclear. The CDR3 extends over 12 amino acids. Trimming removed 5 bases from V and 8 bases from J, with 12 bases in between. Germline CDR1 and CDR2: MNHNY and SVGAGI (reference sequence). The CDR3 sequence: CASSHDRQGYTF. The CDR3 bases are TGTGCCAGCAGTCACGATCGGCAAGGCTACACCTTC.

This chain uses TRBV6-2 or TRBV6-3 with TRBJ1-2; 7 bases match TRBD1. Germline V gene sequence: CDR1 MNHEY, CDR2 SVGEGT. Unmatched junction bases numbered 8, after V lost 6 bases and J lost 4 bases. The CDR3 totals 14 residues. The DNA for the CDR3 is TGTGCCAGCAGCGGACTGACAGGGAGCTATGGCTACACCTTC. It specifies CASSGLTGSYGYTF.

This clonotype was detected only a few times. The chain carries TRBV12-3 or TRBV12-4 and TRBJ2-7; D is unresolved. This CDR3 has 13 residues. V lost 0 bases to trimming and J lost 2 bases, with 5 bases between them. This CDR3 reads CASSLAPPYEQYV. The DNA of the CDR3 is TGTGCCAGCAGTTTAGCCCCGCCCTACGAGCAGTACGTC.

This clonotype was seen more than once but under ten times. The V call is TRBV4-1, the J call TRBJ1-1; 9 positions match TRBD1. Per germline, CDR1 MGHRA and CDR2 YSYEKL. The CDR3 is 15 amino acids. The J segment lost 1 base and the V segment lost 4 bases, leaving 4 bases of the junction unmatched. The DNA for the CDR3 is TGCGCCAGCAGCCTACCGGGACAGGGGAACACTGAAGCTTTCTTT. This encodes CASSLPGQGNTEAFF.

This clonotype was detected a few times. This CDR3 reads CATSQGRRENTEAFF. CDR3 nucleotides: TGTGCCACCTCCCAGGGCAGGCGAGAGAACACTGAAGCTTTCTTT. The chain combines TRBV15 with TRBJ1-1, with D possibly matching TRBD1 (5 bases). This CDR3 has 15 amino acids. Germline-derived CDR1 and CDR2 are LNHNV and YYDKDF (reference sequence). Trimming stripped 8 bases from V and 1 base from J, with 17 bases between. The full variable domain, completed using reference TRBV15 and TRBJ1-1, is DAMVIQNPRYQVTQFGKPVTLSCSQTLNHNVMYWYQQKSSQAPKLLFHYYDKDFNNEADTPDNFQSRRPNTSFCFLDIRSPGLGDTAMYLCATSQGRRENTEAFFGQGTRLTVV.

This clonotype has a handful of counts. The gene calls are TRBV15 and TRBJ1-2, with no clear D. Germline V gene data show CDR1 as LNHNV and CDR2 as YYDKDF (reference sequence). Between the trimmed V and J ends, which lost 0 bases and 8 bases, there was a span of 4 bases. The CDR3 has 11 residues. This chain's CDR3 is CATSRDLGYTF. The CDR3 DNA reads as TGTGCCACCAGCAGAGATTTGGGCTACACCTTC.

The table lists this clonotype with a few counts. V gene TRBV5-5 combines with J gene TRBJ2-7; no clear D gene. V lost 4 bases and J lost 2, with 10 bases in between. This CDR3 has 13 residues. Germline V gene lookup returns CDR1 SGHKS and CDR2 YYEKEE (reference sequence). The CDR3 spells CASSPGSTYEQYV. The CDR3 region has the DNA TGTGCCAGCAGCCCCGGGTCAACCTACGAGCAGTACGTC.

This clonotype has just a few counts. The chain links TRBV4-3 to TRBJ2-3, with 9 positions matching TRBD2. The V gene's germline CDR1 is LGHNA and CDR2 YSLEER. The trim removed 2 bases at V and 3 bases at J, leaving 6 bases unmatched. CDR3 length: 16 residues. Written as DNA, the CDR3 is TGCGCCAGCAGCCAAAAGAGTCTAGCGGGGACAGATACGCAGTATTTT. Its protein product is CASSQKSLAGTDTQYF.

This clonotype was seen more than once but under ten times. CDR3 protein: CASTLSGNGYTF. The CDR3 DNA sequence: TGTGCCAGCACCCTTTCAGGGAACGGCTACACCTTC. The chain uses TRBV12-3 or TRBV12-4 and TRBJ1-2, with a possible D match to TRBD1 (5 bases). V lost 7 bases and J 8 bases, leaving 14 bases between the germline ends. The CDR3 has 12 amino acids.